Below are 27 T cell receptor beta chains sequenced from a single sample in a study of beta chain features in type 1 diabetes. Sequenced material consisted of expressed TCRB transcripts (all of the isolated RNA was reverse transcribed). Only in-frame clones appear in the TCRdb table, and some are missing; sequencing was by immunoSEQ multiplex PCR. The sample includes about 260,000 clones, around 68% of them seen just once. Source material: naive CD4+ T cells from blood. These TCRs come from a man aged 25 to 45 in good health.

CDR3 loop: CASSIEEAGGTYEQYF. DNA for the CDR3: TGTGCCAGTAGTATAGAGGAAGCAGGGGGCACCTACGAGCAGTACTTC. V and J are TRBV19 and TRBJ2-7; TRBD1 agrees at 8 bases. V was pared by 0 bases and J by 2 bases, with 6 bases of the junction left unmatched. CDR3 length: 16 residues. Germline CDR1 is LNHDA and CDR2 is SQIVND (reference sequence).

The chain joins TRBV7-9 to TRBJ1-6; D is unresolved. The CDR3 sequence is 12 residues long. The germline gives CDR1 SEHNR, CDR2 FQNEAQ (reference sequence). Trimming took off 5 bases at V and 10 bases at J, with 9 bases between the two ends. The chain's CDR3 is CASSELKSPLHF. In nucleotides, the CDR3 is TGTGCCAGCAGCGAACTAAAGTCACCCCTCCACTTT.

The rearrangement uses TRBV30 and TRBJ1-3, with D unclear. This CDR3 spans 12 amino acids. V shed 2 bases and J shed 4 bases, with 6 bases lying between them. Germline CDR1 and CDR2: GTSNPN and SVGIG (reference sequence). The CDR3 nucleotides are TGTGCCTGGAGTTGGCAGGGAAACACCATATATTTT. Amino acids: CAWSWQGNTIYF.

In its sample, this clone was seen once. The CDR3 nucleotides read TGTGCCAGCAGCCAAGCCGTACAGGGCCGAAATTCACCCCTCCACTTT. This sequence encodes CASSQAVQGRNSPLHF. The V call is TRBV4-2, the J call TRBJ1-6, with a tentative D call TRBD1 (6 bases). Germline-derived CDR1 and CDR2 are LGHNA and YNFKEQ. V was cut by 1 base and J by 7 bases, with 14 bases left in between. The CDR3 has 16 amino acids.

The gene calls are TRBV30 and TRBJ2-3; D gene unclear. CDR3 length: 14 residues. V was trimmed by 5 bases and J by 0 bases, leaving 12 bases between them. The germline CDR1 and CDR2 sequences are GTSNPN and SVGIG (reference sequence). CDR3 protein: CAWGPLGSTDTQYF. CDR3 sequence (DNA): TGTGCCTGGGGCCCTTTGGGGAGCACAGATACGCAGTATTTT.

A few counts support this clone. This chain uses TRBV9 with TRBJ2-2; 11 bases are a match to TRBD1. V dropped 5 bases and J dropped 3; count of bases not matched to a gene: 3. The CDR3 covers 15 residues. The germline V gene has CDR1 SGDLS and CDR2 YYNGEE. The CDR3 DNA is TGTGCCAGCAGACCGGGACAGGGGGACACCGGGGAGCTGTTTTTT. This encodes CASRPGQGDTGELFF.

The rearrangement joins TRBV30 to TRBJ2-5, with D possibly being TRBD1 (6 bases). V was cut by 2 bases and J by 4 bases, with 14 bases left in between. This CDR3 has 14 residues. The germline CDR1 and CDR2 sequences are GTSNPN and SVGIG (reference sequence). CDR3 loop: CAWSKTGMGETQYF. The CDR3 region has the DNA TGTGCCTGGAGTAAAACAGGGATGGGAGAGACCCAGTACTTC.

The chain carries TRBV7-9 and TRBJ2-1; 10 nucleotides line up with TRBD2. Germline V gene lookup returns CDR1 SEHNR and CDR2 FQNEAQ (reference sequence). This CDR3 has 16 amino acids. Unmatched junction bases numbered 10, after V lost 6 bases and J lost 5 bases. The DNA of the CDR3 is TGTGCCAGCAGACGTGGCATAGCGGGAGGAAACAATGAGCAGTTCTTC. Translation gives CASRRGIAGGNNEQFF.

CDR3 protein: CASSQRGTGNEQFF. CDR3 DNA sequence: TGTGCCAGCTCCCAGCGAGGGACGGGCAATGAGCAGTTCTTC. V is TRBV18 and J is TRBJ2-1; D might be TRBD1 or TRBD2, each matching 5 bases. Trimming pared 6 bases from V and 6 bases from J, leaving 15 bases between. Per germline, CDR1 KGHSH and CDR2 LQKENI. This CDR3 contains 14 residues.

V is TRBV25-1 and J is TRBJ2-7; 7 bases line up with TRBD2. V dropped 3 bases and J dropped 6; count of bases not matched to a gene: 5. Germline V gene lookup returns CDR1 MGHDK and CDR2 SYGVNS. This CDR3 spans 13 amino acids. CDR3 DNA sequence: TGTGCCAGCAGTGAGCGGGGGTCAGGCGAGCAGTACTTC. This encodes CASSERGSGEQYF.

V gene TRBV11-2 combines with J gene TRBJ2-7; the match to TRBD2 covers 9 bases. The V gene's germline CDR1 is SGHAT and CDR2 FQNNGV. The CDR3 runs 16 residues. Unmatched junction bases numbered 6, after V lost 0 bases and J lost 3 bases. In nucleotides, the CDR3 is TGTGCCAGCAGCTTAGATCGAGCGGGGGGTATCTACGAGCAGTACTTC. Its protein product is CASSLDRAGGIYEQYF.

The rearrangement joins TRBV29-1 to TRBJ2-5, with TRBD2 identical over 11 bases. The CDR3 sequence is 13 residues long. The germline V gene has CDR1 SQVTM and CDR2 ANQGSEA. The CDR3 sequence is CSTSGGLRETQYF. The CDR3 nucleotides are TGCTCCACTAGCGGGGGCCTCCGGGAGACCCAGTACTTC.

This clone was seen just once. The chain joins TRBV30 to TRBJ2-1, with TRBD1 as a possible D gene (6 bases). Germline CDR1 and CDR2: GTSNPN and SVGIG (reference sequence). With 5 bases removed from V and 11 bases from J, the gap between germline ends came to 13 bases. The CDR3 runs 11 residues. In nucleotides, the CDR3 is TGTGCCTGGGCCCCCGGGACACAGCAGTTCTTC. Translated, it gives CAWAPGTQQFF.

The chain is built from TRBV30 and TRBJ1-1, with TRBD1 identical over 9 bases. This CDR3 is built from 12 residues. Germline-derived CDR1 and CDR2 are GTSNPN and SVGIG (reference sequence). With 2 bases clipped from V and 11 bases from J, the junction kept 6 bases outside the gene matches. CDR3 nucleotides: TGTGCCTGGAGTCTCACCGGGACAGGGGCTTTCTTT. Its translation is CAWSLTGTGAFF.

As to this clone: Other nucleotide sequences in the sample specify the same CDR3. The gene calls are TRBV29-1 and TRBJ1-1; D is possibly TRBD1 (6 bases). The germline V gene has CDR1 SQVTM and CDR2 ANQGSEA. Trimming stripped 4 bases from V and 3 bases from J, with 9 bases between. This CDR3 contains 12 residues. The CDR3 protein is CSVGRGDTEAFF. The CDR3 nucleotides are TGCAGCGTTGGCAGGGGCGACACTGAAGCTTTCTTT. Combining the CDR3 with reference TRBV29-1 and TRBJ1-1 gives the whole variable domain SAVISQKPSRDICQRGTSLTIQCQVDSQVTMMFWYRQQPGQSLTLIATANQGSEATYESGFVIDKFPISRPNLTFSTLTVSNMSPEDSSIYLCSVGRGDTEAFFGQGTRLTVV.

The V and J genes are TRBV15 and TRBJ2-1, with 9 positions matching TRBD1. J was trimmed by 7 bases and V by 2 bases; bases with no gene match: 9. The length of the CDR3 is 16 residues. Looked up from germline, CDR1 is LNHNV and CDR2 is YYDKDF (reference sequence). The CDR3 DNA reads TGTGCCACCAGCAGACCGGGACAGGGAGCGGAAAATGAGCAGTTCTTC. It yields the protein CATSRPGQGAENEQFF. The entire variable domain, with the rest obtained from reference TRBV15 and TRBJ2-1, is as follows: DAMVIQNPRYQVTQFGKPVTLSCSQTLNHNVMYWYQQKSSQAPKLLFHYYDKDFNNEADTPDNFQSRRPNTSFCFLDIRSPGLGDTAMYLCATSRPGQGAENEQFFGPGTRLTVL.

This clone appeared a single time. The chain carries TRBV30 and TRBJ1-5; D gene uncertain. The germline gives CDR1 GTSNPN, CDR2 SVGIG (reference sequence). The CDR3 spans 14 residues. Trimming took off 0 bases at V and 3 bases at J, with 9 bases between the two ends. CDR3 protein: CAWSVPRYNQPQHF. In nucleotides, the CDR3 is TGTGCCTGGAGTGTACCCAGATACAATCAGCCCCAGCATTTT.

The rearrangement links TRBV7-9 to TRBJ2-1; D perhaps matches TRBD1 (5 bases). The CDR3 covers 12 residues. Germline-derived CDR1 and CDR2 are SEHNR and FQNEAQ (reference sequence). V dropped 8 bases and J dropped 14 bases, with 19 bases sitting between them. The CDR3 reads CASANEWGREFF. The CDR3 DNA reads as TGTGCCAGCGCTAACGAGTGGGGCAGGGAGTTCTTC.

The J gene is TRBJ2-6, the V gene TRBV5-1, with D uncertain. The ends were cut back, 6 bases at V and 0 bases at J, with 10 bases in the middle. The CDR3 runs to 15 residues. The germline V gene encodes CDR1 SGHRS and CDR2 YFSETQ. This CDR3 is CASTYHSSGANVLTF. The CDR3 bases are TGCGCCAGCACCTACCACAGCTCTGGGGCCAACGTCCTGACTTTC.

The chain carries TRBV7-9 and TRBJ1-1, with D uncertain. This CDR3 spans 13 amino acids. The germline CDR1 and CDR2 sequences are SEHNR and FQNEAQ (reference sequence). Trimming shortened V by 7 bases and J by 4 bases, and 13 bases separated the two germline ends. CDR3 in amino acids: CASIPGSSTEAFF. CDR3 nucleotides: TGTGCCAGCATCCCTGGCAGCTCCACTGAAGCTTTCTTT.

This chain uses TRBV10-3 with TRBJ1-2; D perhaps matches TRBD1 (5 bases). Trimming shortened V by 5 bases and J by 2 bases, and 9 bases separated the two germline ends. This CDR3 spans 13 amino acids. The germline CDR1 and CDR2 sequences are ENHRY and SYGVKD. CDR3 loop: CAISTGGNYGYTF. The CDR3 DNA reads TGTGCCATCAGTACAGGCGGGAACTATGGCTACACCTTC.

The CDR3: CASRVGETQPDTQYF. CDR3 bases: TGTGCCAGCAGGGTTGGGGAGACACAGCCAGATACGCAGTATTTT. This chain uses TRBV6-1 with TRBJ2-3; weak D call: TRBD2 (5 bases). The CDR3 loop spans 15 amino acids. V was cut by 6 bases and J by 4 bases, with 17 bases left in between. In germline, CDR1 is MNHNS, CDR2 SASEGT.

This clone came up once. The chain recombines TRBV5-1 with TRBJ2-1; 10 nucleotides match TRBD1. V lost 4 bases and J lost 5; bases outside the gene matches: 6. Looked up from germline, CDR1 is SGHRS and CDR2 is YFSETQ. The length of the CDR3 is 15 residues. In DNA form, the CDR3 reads TGCGCCAGCAGCAGGGGAGGGACAGGGGACAATGAGCAGTTCTTC. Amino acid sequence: CASSRGGTGDNEQFF.

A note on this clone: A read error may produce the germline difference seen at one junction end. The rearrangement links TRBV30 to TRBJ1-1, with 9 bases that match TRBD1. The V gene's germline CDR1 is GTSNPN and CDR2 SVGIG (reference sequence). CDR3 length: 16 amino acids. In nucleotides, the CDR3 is TGTGCCTGGAGTACCCTTTGGGACAGGGTGAACCCTGAAGCTTTCTTT. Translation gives CAWSTLWDRVNPEAFF.

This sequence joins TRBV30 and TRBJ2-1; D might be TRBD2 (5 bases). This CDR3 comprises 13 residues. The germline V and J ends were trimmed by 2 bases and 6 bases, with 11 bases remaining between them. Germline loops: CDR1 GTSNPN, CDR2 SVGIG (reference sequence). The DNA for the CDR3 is TGTGCCTGGAGTCGGGGAAACGGCAATGAGCAGTTCTTC. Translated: CAWSRGNGNEQFF. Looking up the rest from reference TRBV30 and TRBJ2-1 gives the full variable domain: SQTIHQWPATLVQPVGSPLSLECTVEGTSNPNLYWYRQAAGRGLQLLFYSVGIGQISSEVPQNLSASRPQDRQFILSSKKLLLSDSGFYLCAWSRGNGNEQFFGPGTRLTVL.

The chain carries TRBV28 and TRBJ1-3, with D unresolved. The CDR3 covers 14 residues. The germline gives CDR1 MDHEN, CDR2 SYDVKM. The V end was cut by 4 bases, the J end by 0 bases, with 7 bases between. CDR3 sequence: CASSSSFSGNTIYF. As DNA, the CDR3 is TGTGCCAGCAGTTCATCCTTCTCTGGAAACACCATATATTTT.

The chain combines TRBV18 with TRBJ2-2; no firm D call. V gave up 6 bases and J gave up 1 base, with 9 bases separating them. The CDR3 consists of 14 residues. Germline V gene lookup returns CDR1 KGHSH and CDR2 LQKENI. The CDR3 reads CASSRPGNTGELFF. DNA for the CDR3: TGTGCCAGCTCCCGGCCGGGGAACACCGGGGAGCTGTTTTTT.